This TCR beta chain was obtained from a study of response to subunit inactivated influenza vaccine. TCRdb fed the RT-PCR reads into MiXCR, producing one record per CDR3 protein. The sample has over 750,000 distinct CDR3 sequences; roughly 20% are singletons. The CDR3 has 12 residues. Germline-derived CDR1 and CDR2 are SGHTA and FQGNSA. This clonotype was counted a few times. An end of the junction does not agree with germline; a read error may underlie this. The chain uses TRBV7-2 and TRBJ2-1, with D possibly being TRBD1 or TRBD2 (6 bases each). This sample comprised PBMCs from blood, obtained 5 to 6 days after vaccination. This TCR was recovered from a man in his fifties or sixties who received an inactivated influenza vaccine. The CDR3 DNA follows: TGTGCCAGCAGCTTACTATGGGGGGCCCTGATCTTC. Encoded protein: CASSLLWGALIF.